The entry below describes one T cell receptor beta chain. This clone was detected once. Which antigen it targets is not known. Germline is not matched at one junction end, which may reflect a read error. Counted from cysteine to phenylalanine, this CDR3 has 14 amino acids. CDR3 DNA only is kept here, 42 bases in frame from base 1. CDR1 and CDR2, per the germline V gene, are KGHSH and LQKENI. These data belong to a study of cytomegalovirus exposure and HLA in healthy donors (dated by TCRdb to the late 2010s). As for the study more broadly: According to a later analysis, one platform produced both the roughly 110 validation repertoires and the roughly 640 repertoires of the first cohort. The study aimed to test whether signatures of past pathogen exposure could be identified by cataloging public T cell receptors. In addition to the first cohort of 500 to 850 subjects, a separate validation cohort of 120 different subjects was used. The study combined high-throughput TCR immunosequencing, statistical association of individual TCRs with disease status, and machine learning to predict cytomegalovirus infection status.

The research as a whole found: Of the cluster scores, 94% were above 0 in a later analysis, which found that TCRs clustered in the first cohort also tended to co-occur in the 120 validation repertoires. A total of 150 or so TCR beta chains were listed by the study as associated with cytomegalovirus. Across donors, most TCR sequences were observed very rarely, whereas some public TCRs were present in many individuals. A later analysis lacked HLA typing for the validation cohort, so it scored co-occurrence in that cohort across all 120 repertoires. In both the original and validation cohorts, the classifier was reported to diagnose cytomegalovirus status with high specificity and sensitivity. It was suggested by the authors that the approach could potentially be generalized to other disease states and immunological phenotypes. In vitro tests confirmed that three of the cytomegalovirus-associated TCR beta chains recognize cytomegalovirus antigens.

Donors formed part of the validation cohort, which comprised 120 subjects and was distinct from the first cohort of 670 or so subjects. The library relied on the immunoSEQ multiplex PCR assay. Turning to the authors' computational methods: A statistical classification framework was developed to diagnose cytomegalovirus status using the catalog of TCR beta chain sequences. Entries here come from immuneACCESS through TCRdb and include only in-frame sequences with V and J called. Some clones fail to appear in such tables; in the studies checked, an unresolved V gene covers under half of the shortfall, and the cause of the remainder is unknown. The V and J calls and clone size come from that table; D and trimming were worked out from the DNA. The sample has about 160,000 clones on record, roughly nine tenths of them singletons. Together, the top ten hold 10% of the sample.

Material for sequencing was PBMCs. The chain is encoded by TRBV18 joined to TRBJ1-1; the D gene lacks a confident call. The clonotype comes from a woman between 18 and 29 years old in good health and CMV-seropositive. CDR3 reads: CASSPQIGRTEAFF. The nucleotide sequence reads as follows: TGTGCCAGCTCCCCACAGATCGGGAGGACTGAAGCTTTCTTT.